This entry is about one T cell receptor beta chain. Its antigen specificity is not known. Base-call qualities are not available, and no considerably larger clone is one nucleotide away. These data originate in a study of blood T cell repertoires in COVID-19 (dated by TCRdb to 2018 to 2020). In the study overall: The collaborator samples originated in the United States, Italy and Spain and spanned the acute and convalescent phases of COVID-19. The material from the prospective study consisted of cDNA or gDNA derived from T cells, B-cell-depleted T cells, or PBMCs. The dataset comprised deeply sampled blood TCRbeta repertoires from subjects exposed to, actively infected with, or recovered from COVID-19. The repertoires were released in a freely available public database intended as a resource for research on the immune response to SARS-CoV-2. The samples were drawn from the first 160 participants of the ongoing ImmuneRACE study and from under 1,500 subjects provided by 6 global collaborators. A de-identified subject ID, COVID-19 status, age in years and sex were almost always included in the sample metadata. Where available, HLA class I and class II types were taken from metadata supplied by the sample provider and were not determined by assay-based typing. What the study reported, not specific to this receptor: The quantity of clinical and demographic metadata differed by source and by participant and was supplied without curation.

CDR1 and CDR2 were assigned from the germline V gene as MNHEY and SVGAGI. Its CDR3 holds 14 amino acids, cysteine through phenylalanine. The kept DNA is CDR3 alone, 42 bases in frame from the first base. V drops 2 bases and J drops 0 bases, leaving 8 bases in between. The immunoSEQ Assay, a bias-controlled multiplex PCR, was used to amplify TCRbeta CDR3 regions from genomic DNA. The original methods were these. The number of nucleated cells in each sample was estimated from the amplification of reference gene primers within the assay. Sequence reads were collapsed and filtered to measure the absolute abundance of every unique TCRbeta CDR3 rearrangement. For each sample, productive Simpson clonality was calculated by taking the square root of Simpson's diversity index across productive rearrangements. TCRdb took this table from immuneACCESS and kept in-frame rearrangements with V and J called. Such tables lack part of the clones; where checked against another copy, unresolved V genes explain under half of the gap, and the rest is unexplained. V and J calls and clone size are given by that table; D and trimming were obtained from the DNA. The sample has 380,000 or so clones on record, around 90% of them singletons. Of the sample, over 2% is held by the ten largest clones.

Enrolling through a virtual design, the prospective study's participants ranged in age from roughly 18 to 95 years and lived across roughly 23 United States geographic areas. To assign participants to cohorts, the prospective study relied on clinical history that participants themselves reported in a screening survey and a study questionnaire. In the prospective study, mobile phlebotomists collected whole blood, serum and a nasopharyngeal or oropharyngeal swab from each participant. Prospective study participants could optionally give additional blood draws and questionnaires over a roughly 2-month period. Prospective study blood samples were shipped either frozen or at room temperature before DNA extraction.

The sequence came from a woman aged 40-49 years with acute COVID-19. The sequencing input was PBMCs or T cells enriched from blood (not recorded which). The rearrangement joined TRBV6-5 to TRBJ2-7, with an unclear D gene assignment. The sequence in DNA is TGTGCCAGCAGTTACCTCCCGGGCTCCTACGAGCAGTACTTC. It translates to CASSYLPGSYEQYF.